This T cell receptor beta chain was recorded in a study of glioma-infiltrating T cells after dendritic cell vaccination. Described time point: after dendritic cell vaccination, including at tumor progression/relapse. Primers: 60 V beta forward and 13 J beta reverse. Clones were sequenced by immunoSEQ multiplex PCR, and TCRdb holds only the in-frame ones, with some missing. This table has about 65,000 clones, about 89% appearing once. Germline-derived CDR1 and CDR2 are MNHEY and SVGAGI. The CDR3 is 14 residues long. Between the trimmed V and J ends, which lost 4 bases and 10 bases, there was a span of 14 bases.

The material sequenced was blood, taken after dendritic cell vaccination. The clonotype originates from a human donor with glioblastoma. The chain uses TRBV6-5 and TRBJ1-6; D is possibly TRBD1 (6 bases). CDR3 sequence: CASSSQGRESPLHF. CDR3 bases: TGTGCCAGCAGTTCCCAGGGGCGCGAATCACCCCTCCACTTT.